This T cell receptor (beta chain) was obtained from a study of T cells in Graves' hyperthyroidism and ophthalmopathy. Stable hyperthyroidism: no ophthalmopathy progression over 18 months of follow-up. The study excluded patients with uncontrolled infection, other autoimmune disease, pregnancy or lactation. This clonotype was seen a few times. Its matching antigen is unknown. Findings and caveats of the study: It was a median around 6 months before onset that the model predicted ophthalmopathy.

The investigators amplified TCR beta CDR3 regions from RNA transcripts. Initially, a first-round RT-PCR of the TCR CDR3 employed the HTBI primer set. From the multiplex PCR reads, TCRdb called clonotypes with MiXCR, one entry per CDR3 protein. The sample lists 700,000 to 850,000 distinct CDR3 sequences, roughly a third occurring once. Germline assignment: CDR1 MDHEN and CDR2 SYDVKM. The CDR3 has 11 amino acids. V lost 8 bases and J 7 bases, leaving 11 bases between the germline ends. The material sequenced was blood. This receptor was identified in a woman aged 40 to 50 with Graves' hyperthyroidism. The J gene is TRBJ1-2, the V gene TRBV28; D not certain. The CDR3 sequence: CASLSGSGYTF. In nucleotides, the CDR3 is TGTGCCAGCCTTAGTGGGTCTGGCTACACCTTC.